Presented here are 32 T cell receptor beta chains from one specimen sequenced in a study of cytomegalovirus exposure and HLA in healthy donors. Method: immunoSEQ multiplex PCR; TCRdb's copy keeps in-frame clones and lacks some. The sample consists of about 84,000 clones, approximately 90% of them appearing once. Sequenced: PBMCs. These receptors were taken from a man in his thirties or forties in good health and CMV-seronegative.

The J gene is TRBJ1-1, the V gene TRBV28, with TRBD1 matching 7 bases. CDR1 is MDHEN and CDR2 is SYDVKM in the germline V gene. The CDR3 loop spans 13 amino acids. The CDR3 loop is CKTLGQANTEAFF. CDR3 coding DNA: TGTAAAACACTTGGACAGGCGAACACTGAAGCTTTCTTT.

The chain is built from TRBV7-6 and TRBJ2-2, with TRBD2 identical over 11 bases. V shed 5 bases and J 3 bases; nucleotides not matched to a gene: 11. Germline CDR1 reads SGHVS; CDR2 reads FNYEAQ. The CDR3 is 18 residues long. CDR3 DNA: TGTGCCAGCAGCCCGCGGATTTATAGCGGGGGGGACACCGGGGAGCTGTTTTTT. It yields the protein CASSPRIYSGGDTGELFF.

The chain joins TRBV19 to TRBJ1-2; 8 bases align to TRBD1. The CDR3 has 17 amino acids. From germline, CDR1 is LNHDA and CDR2 SQIVND (reference sequence). V lost 5 bases to trimming and J lost 0 bases; unmatched junction nucleotides: 11. The CDR3 coding sequence is TGTGCCAGTAGTTCCCGGACAGGGCCTACATCTAACTATGGCTACACCTTC. Its protein product is CASSSRTGPTSNYGYTF.

The CDR3 spells CASSDSRQGADTQYF. The CDR3 DNA reads TGTGCCAGCAGTGACTCGAGACAGGGGGCAGATACGCAGTATTTT. This chain uses TRBV6-4 with TRBJ2-3; the match to TRBD1 covers 9 bases. Germline V lookup: CDR1 MRHNA, CDR2 SNTAGT. V shed 0 bases, J shed 4 bases, and the junction held 2 bases outside the gene matches. This CDR3 is 15 amino acids long.

J is TRBJ1-2 and V is TRBV2, with no clear D. The CDR3 consists of 14 residues. CDR1 SNHLY and CDR2 FYNNEI come from the germline V gene. V lost 5 bases, J lost 2 bases, and 12 bases lay in between. The CDR3 coding sequence is TGTGCCAGCAGTCCATCGGGTCTGAACTATGGCTACACCTTC. Its protein is CASSPSGLNYGYTF.

The chain links TRBV28 to TRBJ2-3; 8 bases fit TRBD2. Germline V gene sequence: CDR1 MDHEN, CDR2 SYDVKM. This CDR3 has 15 residues. V was pared by 5 bases and J by 3 bases, with 7 bases of the junction left unmatched. The CDR3 DNA follows: TGTGCCAGCAGTCTGGTAGCGGGGCTAACAGATACGCAGTATTTT. Translating it yields CASSLVAGLTDTQYF.

The gene calls are TRBV5-1 and TRBJ1-3; TRBD1 matches 7 bases. With 4 bases clipped from V and 4 bases from J, the junction kept 11 bases outside the gene matches. The CDR3 runs 16 residues. In germline, CDR1 is SGHRS, CDR2 YFSETQ. CDR3 bases: TGCGCCAGCAGCCAGAGCCCGGACAGGTCAGGAAACACCATATATTTT. Amino acids: CASSQSPDRSGNTIYF.

The chain has TRBV19 and TRBJ2-1; D is ambiguous. The V gene lost 3 bases and the J gene lost 8 bases, with 8 bases spanning the gap. Germline CDR1 LNHDA, CDR2 SQIVND (reference sequence). The CDR3 is 12 amino acids. The CDR3 DNA is TGTGCCAGTAGTATCGGGTCTGATGAGCAGTTCTTC. Its protein product is CASSIGSDEQFF.

The chain is built from TRBV28 and TRBJ1-2; D uncertain. The CDR3 loop spans 12 amino acids. The V and J ends lost 3 bases and 1 base respectively, with 3 bases between them. Germline V gene lookup returns CDR1 MDHEN and CDR2 SYDVKM. The CDR3: CASSLSNYGYTF. The CDR3 region has the DNA TGTGCCAGCAGTTTGAGTAACTATGGCTACACCTTC.

CDR3 sequence: CASSYVRGYEQYF. CDR3 coding DNA: TGTGCCAGCAGTTACGTGCGGGGGTACGAGCAGTACTTC. V gene TRBV6-6 combines with J gene TRBJ2-7; TRBD2 matches at 7 bases. The trim removed 2 bases at V and 4 bases at J, leaving 2 bases unmatched. CDR3 length: 13 residues. Germline loops: CDR1 MNHNY, CDR2 SVGAGI (reference sequence).

This clone was observed a handful of times. The chain is built from TRBV10-1 and TRBJ2-7; tentatively, D is TRBD1 (5 bases). V lost 2 bases to trimming and J lost 0 bases, with 5 bases between them. CDR3 length: 13 amino acids. Germline CDR1 is WNHNN and CDR2 is SYGVQD (reference sequence). The CDR3 loop is CASSEDSSYEQYF. CDR3 sequence (DNA): TGCGCCAGCAGTGAGGACAGCTCCTACGAGCAGTACTTC.

The gene calls are TRBV5-1 and TRBJ1-5; 9 bases map to TRBD1. The V gene end was trimmed by 4 bases and the J gene end by 6 bases; junction bases not matched to a gene: 5. CDR3 length equals 14 residues. Per germline, CDR1 SGHRS and CDR2 YFSETQ. The CDR3 bases are TGCGCCAGCAGCGTGGGACAGGGAGGTCAGCCCCAGCATTTT. Translating it yields CASSVGQGGQPQHF.

The chain combines TRBV5-1 with TRBJ2-5; 7 bases align to TRBD1. The CDR3 is 14 amino acids. The germline gives CDR1 SGHRS, CDR2 YFSETQ. V dropped 4 bases and J dropped 4; count of bases not matched to a gene: 7. CDR3 amino acids: CASSTTGYGETQYF. CDR3 sequence (DNA): TGCGCCAGCAGCACGACAGGGTATGGAGAGACCCAGTACTTC.

The chain combines TRBV28 with TRBJ2-1, with 11 positions matching TRBD2. From germline, CDR1 is MDHEN and CDR2 SYDVKM. The V and J ends lost 5 bases and 6 bases, in that order; junction bases with no gene match: 12. The CDR3 length is 17 residues. This chain's CDR3 is CASSPSSGGAWGNEQFF. For the CDR3, the DNA is TGTGCCAGCAGTCCAAGTAGCGGGGGGGCCTGGGGCAATGAGCAGTTCTTC.

The V gene is TRBV28, the J gene TRBJ2-7, with TRBD2 matching 10 bases. CDR3 length: 14 residues. Trimming cost V 1 base and J 7 bases; bases outside gene matches: 4. Germline CDR1 and CDR2: MDHEN and SYDVKM. The CDR3 nucleotides are TGTGCCAGCAGTTTATCTAGCGGGGGATGGGAGCAGTACTTC. Protein sequence: CASSLSSGGWEQYF.

The rearrangement uses TRBV27 and TRBJ2-7; 10 bases line up with TRBD1. The CDR3 is 14 amino acids. Germline assignment: CDR1 MNHEY and CDR2 SMNVEV (reference sequence). Losses at the gene ends were 3 bases for V and 5 bases for J; bases not matched to a gene: 4. The CDR3 nucleotides are TGTGCCAGCAGTTTGGGACAGGGGTTCCACGAGCAGTACTTC. Protein product: CASSLGQGFHEQYF.

The V and J genes are TRBV4-1 and TRBJ1-1; 10 nucleotides line up with TRBD1. The CDR3 runs 16 residues. V was pared by 4 bases and J by 3 bases, with 8 bases of the junction left unmatched. In germline, CDR1 is MGHRA, CDR2 YSYEKL. CDR3 sequence reads: CASSPTLTGGDTEAFF. For the CDR3, the DNA is TGCGCCAGCAGCCCAACCTTGACAGGGGGCGACACTGAAGCTTTCTTT.

This clone was seen just once. The chain employs TRBV30 and TRBJ2-7; 7 bases are shared with TRBD1. The V gene's germline CDR1 is GTSNPN and CDR2 SVGIG (reference sequence). With 4 bases clipped from V and 6 bases from J, the junction kept 6 bases outside the gene matches. The CDR3 is made up of 12 amino acids. The CDR3: CAWIKRGPEQYF. Written as DNA, the CDR3 is TGTGCCTGGATCAAGAGGGGGCCCGAGCAGTACTTC. Full variable domain (rest looked up from reference TRBV30 and TRBJ2-7): SQTIHQWPATLVQPVGSPLSLECTVEGTSNPNLYWYRQAAGRGLQLLFYSVGIGQISSEVPQNLSASRPQDRQFILSSKKLLLSDSGFYLCAWIKRGPEQYFGPGTRLTVT.

The sample holds a few counts of this clone. In DNA form, the CDR3 reads TGCAGTGTTGGGCTGGGCCTGAAAGCTTTCTTT. Translation: CSVGLGLKAFF. The rearrangement joins TRBV20-1 to TRBJ1-1; the D is unclear. Germline CDR1 and CDR2: DFQATT and SNEGSKA (reference sequence). The length of the CDR3 is 11 residues. V was pared by 7 bases and J by 9 bases, with 15 bases between.

The V gene is TRBV7-6, the J gene TRBJ1-1; D not resolved. Germline CDR1 is SGHVS and CDR2 is FNYEAQ. This CDR3 has 15 residues. Trimming removed 2 bases from V and 1 base from J, with 11 bases in between. The CDR3 region is CASSLSPEKNTEAFF. The CDR3 DNA reads TGTGCCAGCAGCTTATCCCCCGAGAAGAACACTGAAGCTTTCTTT. Full variable domain (missing parts from reference TRBV7-6 and TRBJ1-1): GAGVSQSPRYKVTKRGQDVALRCDPISGHVSLYWYRQALGQGPEFLTYFNYEAQQDKSGLPNDRFSAERPEGSISTLTIQRTEQRDSAMYRCASSLSPEKNTEAFFGQGTRLTVV.

J is TRBJ2-3 and V is TRBV10-1, with 11 positions matching TRBD1. The CDR3 sequence is 15 residues long. Germline trimming cut 2 bases from V and 6 bases from J; bases unmatched to any gene: 4. Germline lookup yields CDR1 WNHNN and CDR2 SYGVQD (reference sequence). This CDR3 reads CASSEEGTGGDTQYF. The CDR3 DNA sequence: TGCGCCAGCAGTGAGGAGGGGACAGGGGGGGATACGCAGTATTTT.

This chain connects TRBV28 to TRBJ1-4, with D maybe TRBD1 (6 bases). V was shortened by 4 bases and J by 7 bases, with 13 bases between the two germline ends. The CDR3 runs to 14 residues. Per germline, CDR1 MDHEN and CDR2 SYDVKM. The CDR3 region is CASSSPQGREKLFF. The CDR3 coding sequence is TGTGCCAGCAGTTCACCACAGGGACGTGAAAAACTGTTTTTT.

The gene calls are TRBV28 and TRBJ2-1, with D perhaps matching TRBD1 (5 bases). The CDR3 covers 16 residues. The ends were cut back, 2 bases at V and 6 bases at J, with 17 bases in the middle. Germline values: CDR1 MDHEN, CDR2 SYDVKM. The chain's CDR3 is CASSLPEWGLRNEQFF. Here the CDR3 DNA reads TGTGCCAGCAGTTTACCCGAGTGGGGCCTCCGCAATGAGCAGTTCTTC. Full variable domain (outside the CDR3, taken from reference TRBV28 and TRBJ2-1): DVKVTQSSRYLVKRTGEKVFLECVQDMDHENMFWYRQDPGLGLRLIYFSYDVKMKEKGDIPEGYSVSREKKERFSLILESASTNQTSMYLCASSLPEWGLRNEQFFGPGTRLTVL.

The rearrangement uses TRBV6-5 and TRBJ2-2, with D hard to call. The CDR3 covers 15 residues. The ends were cut back, 5 bases at V and 4 bases at J, with 14 bases in the middle. Germline lookup yields CDR1 MNHEY and CDR2 SVGAGI. For the CDR3, the DNA is TGTGCCAGCAGTACCTTCCTCAGTCGCACCGGGGAGCTGTTTTTT. Its protein product is CASSTFLSRTGELFF.

In its sample, this clone is medium-sized. The CDR3 sequence: CASSEGQGAEKLFF. The CDR3 DNA sequence: TGTGCCAGCAGTGAAGGACAGGGGGCTGAAAAACTGTTTTTT. The rearrangement uses TRBV6-1 and TRBJ1-4, with TRBD1 identical over 10 bases. CDR1 is MNHNS, CDR2 SASEGT, per germline. V was clipped by 1 base and J by 7 bases; unmatched bases: 0. The CDR3 is 14 amino acids.

The chain employs TRBV21-1 and TRBJ1-1; the table's D call, TRBD1, has no DNA check behind it. TRBV21-1 is noted as a pseudogene. CDR3 length: 11 residues. The DNA of the CDR3 is TGTGCCAGCAGCTTACAGACTGAAGCTTTCTTT. Its translation is CASSLQTEAFF.

This rearrangement joins TRBV5-6 to TRBJ2-7, with 11 bases matching TRBD1. Germline CDR1 SGHDT, CDR2 YYEEEE. This CDR3 is built from 15 residues. V shed 4 bases, J shed 6 bases, and the junction held 9 bases outside the gene matches. CDR3 nucleotide sequence: TGTGCCAGCAGCAGAGATCGGGACAGGGGGGTCGAGCAGTACTTC. This encodes CASSRDRDRGVEQYF.

The chain uses TRBV5-1 and TRBJ2-5; D might be TRBD2 (6 bases). Germline V gene lookup returns CDR1 SGHRS and CDR2 YFSETQ. CDR3 length: 15 amino acids. The V end was cut by 1 base, the J end by 13 bases, with 23 bases between. The CDR3 bases are TGCGCCAGCAGCTTGTCTTCGGGACTGCTCGATTTAAGGTACTTC. This gives the protein CASSLSSGLLDLRYF.

The chain is built from TRBV28 and TRBJ2-3, with 10 bases lining up with TRBD2. From germline, CDR1 is MDHEN and CDR2 SYDVKM. This CDR3 has 18 residues. Trimming cost V 3 bases and J 0 bases; bases outside gene matches: 9. CDR3 sequence (DNA): TGTGCCAGCAGTTTTCCCAGCGGGGGGGCGTCTAGCACAGATACGCAGTATTTT. It encodes CASSFPSGGASSTDTQYF.

The chain uses TRBV5-1 and TRBJ1-1; tentatively, D is TRBD1 (5 bases). The CDR3 totals 16 residues. Per germline, CDR1 SGHRS and CDR2 YFSETQ. The V end was cut by 3 bases, the J end by 6 bases, with 21 bases between. The CDR3 bases are TGCGCCAGCAGCTGGAGTGGGGGGGGAAGGACCCCTGAAGCTTTCTTT. Translated, it gives CASSWSGGGRTPEAFF.

The chain uses TRBV15 and TRBJ1-1, with 7 positions matching TRBD1. The CDR3 has 14 amino acids. The J segment lost 4 bases and the V segment lost 3 bases, leaving 5 bases of the junction unmatched. Germline assignment: CDR1 LNHNV and CDR2 YYDKDF (reference sequence). DNA for the CDR3: TGTGCCACCAGCAGTAACCCAGGGGGCACTGAAGCTTTCTTT. Protein: CATSSNPGGTEAFF.

This chain links TRBV5-1 with TRBJ2-3; 7 bases are a match to TRBD2. Germline CDR1 is SGHRS and CDR2 is YFSETQ. V was clipped by 5 bases and J by 2 bases; unmatched bases: 11. The CDR3 is 16 amino acids. CDR3 bases: TGCGCCAGCAGGGTGCGGGGCGGGAGTATCACAGATACGCAGTATTTT. Translating gives CASRVRGGSITDTQYF.